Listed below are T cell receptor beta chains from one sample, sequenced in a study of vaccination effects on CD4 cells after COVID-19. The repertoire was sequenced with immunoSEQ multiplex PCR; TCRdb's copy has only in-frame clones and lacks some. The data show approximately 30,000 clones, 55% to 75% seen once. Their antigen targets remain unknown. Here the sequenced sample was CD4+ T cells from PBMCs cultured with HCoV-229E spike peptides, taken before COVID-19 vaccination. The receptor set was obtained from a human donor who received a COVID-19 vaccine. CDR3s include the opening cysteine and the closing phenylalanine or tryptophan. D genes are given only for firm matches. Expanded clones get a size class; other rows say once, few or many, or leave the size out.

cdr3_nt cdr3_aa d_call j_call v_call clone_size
TGTGCCAGCAGTTACCGGGTTGTGGGCAATCAGCCCCAGCATTTT CASSYRVVGNQPQHF NA TRBJ1-5 TRBV6-6 few
TGTGCCAGCAGTTTGTCCGGGGGCTATGACTACACCTTC CASSLSGGYDYTF NA TRBJ1-2 TRBV28 NA
TGTGCCAGTAGTATAGTAGGGGACAGCTACAATGAGCAGTTCTTC CASSIVGDSYNEQFF TRBD1 TRBJ2-1 TRBV19 few
TGTGCCAGCAGCGAACGGGACCCAGGGGCCAAAAACATTCAGTACTTC CASSERDPGAKNIQYF NA TRBJ2-4 TRBV7-8 once
TGTGCCAGCAGCTTACAGGGCAATCAGCCCCAGCATTTT CASSLQGNQPQHF NA TRBJ1-5 TRBV7-9 few
TGTGCCTTAGGCGAAAAACTGTTTTTT CALGEKLFF NA TRBJ1-4 TRBV27 few
TGTGCCAGCAGCCAAGAGACTAGCGGGGTCAACCCCTCGGGCACCGGGGAGCTGTTTTTT CASSQETSGVNPSGTGELFF TRBD2 TRBJ2-2 TRBV4-2 NA
TGCGCCAGCACCGAGACGGACTATAGCAATCAGCCCCAGCATTTT CASTETDYSNQPQHF NA TRBJ1-5 TRBV23-1 NA
TGTGCCAGCAGTGATCCTCCAGCCCTCTTGGGAAAACTGTTTTTT CASSDPPALLGKLFF NA TRBJ1-4 TRBV6-1 NA
TGTGCCAGCAGCTATCGGACCCAAGAGACCCAGTACTTC CASSYRTQETQYF NA TRBJ2-5 TRBV7-2 once
TGTGCCAGCAGTTTTACACAGACCCAGTACTTC CASSFTQTQYF NA TRBJ2-5 TRBV28 NA
TGTGCCAGCAGCCCGCGGGGGGAGAGGAACACTGAAGCTTTCTTT CASSPRGERNTEAFF NA TRBJ1-1 TRBV7-8 NA
TGTGCCAGCAGTGAAGATGCGCCAGCTGGCTACACCTTC CASSEDAPAGYTF NA TRBJ1-2 TRBV2 NA
TGTGCCAGCAGCTTAGTAGCGGGGGGCCTTAGCACAGATACGCAGTATTTT CASSLVAGGLSTDTQYF TRBD2 TRBJ2-3 TRBV7-2 NA
TGCAGCATCGGACAGGGGTCGCCCTACGAGCAGTACTTC CSIGQGSPYEQYF TRBD1 TRBJ2-7 TRBV29-1 NA
TGTGCCAGCAGTACTTCCCCTGGACGGGAGCAGTTCTTC CASSTSPGREQFF NA TRBJ2-1 TRBV28 once
TGTGCCAGCAGCCGTGAGGCGTACTACGAGCAGTACTTC CASSREAYYEQYF NA TRBJ2-7 TRBV5-5 NA
TGCGCCAGCAGCCAAGATTTCAGACAGGGGGATTATGGCTACACCTTC CASSQDFRQGDYGYTF TRBD1 TRBJ1-2 TRBV4-3 once
TGTGCCACCAGCAGAGGCCTAGCGGGAGGAGTGTACGAGCAGTACTTC CATSRGLAGGVYEQYF TRBD2 TRBJ2-7 TRBV15 NA
TGTGCCAGCAGTTTAGGGCGACGGTCCTACGAGCAGTACTTC CASSLGRRSYEQYF NA TRBJ2-7 TRBV6-5 few
TGTGCCAGCTCGGGGTACCGGGAGCTGTTTTTT CASSGYRELFF NA TRBJ2-2 TRBV28 few
TGTGCCAGCAGTATTACAGGGGGGAATGAGCAGTTCTTC CASSITGGNEQFF TRBD1 TRBJ2-1 TRBV27 NA
TGTGCCACCAGCAGAGAATGGGACACTAGCACAGATACGCAGTATTTT CATSREWDTSTDTQYF NA TRBJ2-3 TRBV15 NA
TGTGCCAGCAGCCCAAGCCCCGGGACTAGCGGCAATGAGCAGTTCTTC CASSPSPGTSGNEQFF TRBD2 TRBJ2-1 TRBV9 NA
TGTGCCATCAGGGCGGGAATAGGAATAGATACGCAGTATTTT CAIRAGIGIDTQYF NA TRBJ2-3 TRBV10-3 few
TGTGCCAGCAGCCCGCAACGGGTCGAGCAGTACTTC CASSPQRVEQYF NA TRBJ2-7 TRBV7-2 NA
TGTGCCAGCAGCTTAGCGCAGGGACAGCACTTCTATGGCTACACCTTC CASSLAQGQHFYGYTF TRBD1 TRBJ1-2 TRBV7-2 NA
TGTGCCAGCAGTGACCAGGGTGAAAAACTGTTTTTT CASSDQGEKLFF NA TRBJ1-4 TRBV6-1 NA
TGCGCCAGCAGCTTGGGGACTAGTGGAGGCCAAGAGACCCAGTACTTC CASSLGTSGGQETQYF TRBD2 TRBJ2-5 TRBV5-1 NA
TGTGCCAGCTCACCGGAGGTCCGGGGCACTGAAGCTTTCTTT CASSPEVRGTEAFF NA TRBJ1-1 TRBV18 once
TGTGCCAGCAGTCCGCCGGGTCGGGACAGGGGGATCTACGAGCAGTACTTC CASSPPGRDRGIYEQYF TRBD1 TRBJ2-7 TRBV28 NA
TGTGCCAGCAGCCTTAGCGGGGGGGTCACCTACAATGAGCAGTTCTTC CASSLSGGVTYNEQFF TRBD2 TRBJ2-1 TRBV4-2 NA
TGCGCCAGCAGTCAATACGGGCAGCGGGAGTACGAGCAGTACTTC CASSQYGQREYEQYF TRBD2 TRBJ2-7 TRBV23-1 once
TGTGCCACCAGTGATCCGGGACTAGCGGGAGCTGAGACCCAGTACTTC CATSDPGLAGAETQYF TRBD2 TRBJ2-5 TRBV24-1 NA
TGTGCCAGCAGTTTAAACGGGAGGGTGACCGGGGAGCTGTTTTTT CASSLNGRVTGELFF TRBD2 TRBJ2-2 TRBV28 once
TGCGCCAGCAGACGAGAATTAACCGTCAGGGGGCGCAGCGGCACAGATACGCAGTATTTT CASRRELTVRGRSGTDTQYF TRBD1 TRBJ2-3 TRBV4-3 NA
TGTGCCAGCAGCTTAGGGGAAAGGCTAGCGGGAGGACGGAAGTATGAGCAGTTCTTC CASSLGERLAGGRKYEQFF TRBD2 TRBJ2-1 TRBV11-2 NA
TGTGCCTCGGGGGGTCAGCCCCAGCATTTT CASGGQPQHF NA TRBJ1-5 TRBV30 few
TGTGCCAGCAGCTTCGGGACAGGGAAGAGGGACACTGAAGCTTTCTTT CASSFGTGKRDTEAFF TRBD1 TRBJ1-1 TRBV7-3 NA
TGCGCCAGCAGCTTGGCCCCCCCCGGGGAGCTGTTTTTT CASSLAPPGELFF NA TRBJ2-2 TRBV5-1 NA
TGTGCCACCAGCGTAGGGGGTTACGAGCAGTACTTC CATSVGGYEQYF NA TRBJ2-7 TRBV15 NA
TGTGCCAGCAGCGCTAGTCCGGGACTGGGGAGCTCCTACAATGAGCAGTTCTTC CASSASPGLGSSYNEQFF NA TRBJ2-1 TRBV28 few
TGTGCCAGCAGCTTCAGTTTCCTAGAGACCCAGTACTTC CASSFSFLETQYF NA TRBJ2-5 TRBV5-5 once
TGCGCCAGCAGCCCGGGACAGCCTCGCGGGGAGCAGTTCTTC CASSPGQPRGEQFF TRBD1 TRBJ2-1 TRBV4-3 NA
TGTGCCAGCAGTTTTTTTCCCACCCGGGAGCAGTTCTTC CASSFFPTREQFF NA TRBJ2-1 TRBV5-6 NA
TGTGCCAGCAGCCTCCGGGGGGGAGATACGCAGTATTTT CASSLRGGDTQYF TRBD2 TRBJ2-3 TRBV5-4 NA
TGTGCCAGCAGCCAGACTAGCGGGACCGAGCAGTACTTC CASSQTSGTEQYF TRBD2 TRBJ2-7 TRBV3-1/TRBV3-2 NA
TGTGCCAGCAGTTACTCGCGGGAGGCCATCCAAGAGACCCAGTACTTC CASSYSREAIQETQYF TRBD2 TRBJ2-5 TRBV6-6 NA
TGTGCCAGCAGGTCCCCAGGGTTGGCAAATTCACCCCTCCACTTT CASRSPGLANSPLHF NA TRBJ1-6 TRBV25-1 NA
TGTGCCAGCAGTCCTGGGTCCTCCCGGAGGAATCAGCCCCAGCATTTT CASSPGSSRRNQPQHF NA TRBJ1-5 TRBV6-6 NA
TGTGCCAGCAGCTTATTAGGGGATCTTGGGGCCAACGTCCTGACTTTC CASSLLGDLGANVLTF NA TRBJ2-6 TRBV5-8 NA
TGTGCCAGCAGCGTTGGGCAAGGAGATTCACCCCTCCACTTT CASSVGQGDSPLHF NA TRBJ1-6 TRBV9 NA
TGTGCCAGCAGCTTGGGACCCACAGGGGGAACTGGGGCCAACGTCCTGACTTTC CASSLGPTGGTGANVLTF TRBD1 TRBJ2-6 TRBV5-5 NA
TGTGCCAGCAGCCAATACCCCAAGGCAGGGGGGAATACAATGAACACTGAAGCTTTCTTT CASSQYPKAGGNTMNTEAFF TRBD1 TRBJ1-1 TRBV3-1/TRBV3-2 once
TGCGCCAGCAGCTGGGGGGGGCCCTCGAACACCGGGGAGCTGTTTTTT CASSWGGPSNTGELFF NA TRBJ2-2 TRBV5-1 few